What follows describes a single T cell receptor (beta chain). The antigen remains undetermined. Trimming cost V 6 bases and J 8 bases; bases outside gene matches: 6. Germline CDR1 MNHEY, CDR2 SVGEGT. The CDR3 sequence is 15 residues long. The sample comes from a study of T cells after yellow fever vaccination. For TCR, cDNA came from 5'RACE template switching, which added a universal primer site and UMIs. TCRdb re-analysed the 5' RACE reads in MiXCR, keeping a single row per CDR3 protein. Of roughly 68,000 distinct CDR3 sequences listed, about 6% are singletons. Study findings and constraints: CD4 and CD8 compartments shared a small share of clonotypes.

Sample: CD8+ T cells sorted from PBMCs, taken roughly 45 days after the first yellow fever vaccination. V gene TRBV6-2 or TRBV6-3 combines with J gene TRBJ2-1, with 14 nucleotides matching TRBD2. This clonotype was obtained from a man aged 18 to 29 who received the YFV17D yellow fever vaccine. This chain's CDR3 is CASSTTSGGAYEQFF. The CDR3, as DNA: TGTGCCAGCAGCACGACTAGCGGGGGGGCTTATGAGCAGTTCTTC.